This TCR beta chain emerged from a study of blood T cells in healthy people across ages. The trim removed 4 bases at V and 2 bases at J, leaving 8 bases unmatched. This CDR3 has 16 residues. The germline V gene has CDR1 SGHRS and CDR2 YFSETQ. To note about this clonotype: Its specificity is not known.

General study points: TCR beta diversity per million T cells fell roughly linearly with age. Long-lived donors exceeded aged donors in naive CD4+ cells and diversity.

A second PCR of about 6 to 11 cycles used a sample-barcoded 5' primer and a J-beta primer mix. A single record per CDR3 protein comes from TCRdb applying MiXCR to the 5' RACE reads. This table holds 1.5 million to 2 million distinct CDR3 sequences, around 42% found once. The chain links TRBV5-1 to TRBJ2-3, with 9 bases lining up with TRBD2. This TCR derives from a human donor in good health. The sequencing sample was made of blood. The CDR3 nucleotides are TGCGCCAGCAGCCCCCGGGGACTAGCCCACACAGATACGCAGTATTTT. It encodes CASSPRGLAHTDTQYF.